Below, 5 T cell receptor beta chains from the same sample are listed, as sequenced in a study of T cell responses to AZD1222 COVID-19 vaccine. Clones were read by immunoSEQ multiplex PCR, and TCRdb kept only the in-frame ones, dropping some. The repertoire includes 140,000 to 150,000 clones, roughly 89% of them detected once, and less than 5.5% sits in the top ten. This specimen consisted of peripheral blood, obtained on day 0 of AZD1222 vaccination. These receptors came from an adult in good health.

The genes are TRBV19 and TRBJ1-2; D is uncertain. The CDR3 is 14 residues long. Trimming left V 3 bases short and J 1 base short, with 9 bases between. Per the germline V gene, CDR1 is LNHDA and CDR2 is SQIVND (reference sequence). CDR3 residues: CASSIAGINYGYTF. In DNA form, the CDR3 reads TGTGCCAGTAGTATTGCCGGAATTAACTATGGCTACACCTTC.

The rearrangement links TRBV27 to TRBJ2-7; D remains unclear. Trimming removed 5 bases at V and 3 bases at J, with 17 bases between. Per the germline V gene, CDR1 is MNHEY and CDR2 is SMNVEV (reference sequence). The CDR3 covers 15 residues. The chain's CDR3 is CASSPSVPGGYEQYF. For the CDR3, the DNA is TGTGCCAGCAGTCCTTCGGTCCCCGGTGGCTACGAGCAGTACTTC.

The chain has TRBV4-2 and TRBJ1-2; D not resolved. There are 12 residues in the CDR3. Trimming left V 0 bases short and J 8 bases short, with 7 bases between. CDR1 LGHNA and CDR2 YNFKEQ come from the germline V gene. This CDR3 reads CASSQDRVGYTF. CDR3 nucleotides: TGTGCCAGCAGCCAAGATAGGGTCGGCTACACCTTC.

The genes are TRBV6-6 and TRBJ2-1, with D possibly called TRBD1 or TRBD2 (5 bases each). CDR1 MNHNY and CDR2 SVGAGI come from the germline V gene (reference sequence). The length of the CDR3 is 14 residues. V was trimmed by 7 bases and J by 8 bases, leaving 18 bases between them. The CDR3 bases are TGTGCCAGCACCAAGGGACGGGCCCGGGATGAGCAGTTCTTC. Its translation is CASTKGRARDEQFF.

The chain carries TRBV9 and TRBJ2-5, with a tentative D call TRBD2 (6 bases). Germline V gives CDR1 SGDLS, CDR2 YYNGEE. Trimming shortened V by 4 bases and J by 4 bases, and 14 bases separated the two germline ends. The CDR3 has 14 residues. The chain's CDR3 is CASSTRSGAETQYF. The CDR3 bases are TGTGCCAGCAGCACCAGGTCGGGAGCAGAGACCCAGTACTTC.